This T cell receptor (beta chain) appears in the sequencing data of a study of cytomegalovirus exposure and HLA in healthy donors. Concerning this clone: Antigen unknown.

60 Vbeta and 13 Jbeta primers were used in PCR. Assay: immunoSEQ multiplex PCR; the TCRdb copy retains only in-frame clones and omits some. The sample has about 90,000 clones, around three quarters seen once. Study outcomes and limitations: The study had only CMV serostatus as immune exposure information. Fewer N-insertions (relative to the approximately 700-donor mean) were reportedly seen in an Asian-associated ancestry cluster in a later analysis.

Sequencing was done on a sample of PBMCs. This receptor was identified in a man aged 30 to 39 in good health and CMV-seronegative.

CDR3 loop: CASSQEDRVSPLHF. Here the CDR3 DNA reads TGTGCCAGCAGCCAAGAGGACAGGGTTTCACCCCTCCACTTT. The V call is TRBV14, the J call TRBJ1-6, with 8 nucleotides matching TRBD1. Germline CDR1 SGHDN, CDR2 FVKESK. J lost 9 bases, V lost 0 bases, and 1 base had no gene match. The CDR3 spans 14 residues.